The T cell receptor beta chain described here comes from a study of long-term antiretroviral therapy in people with HIV. Germline loops: CDR1 SGHNT, CDR2 YENEEA. The CDR3 consists of 15 residues. Trimming took 6 bases from V and 1 from J, leaving 12 bases between them. The run of the v3.0 immunoSEQ assay was at survey level. Each sample aimed for roughly 35,000-50,000 sequenced T-cell genomes. Method: immunoSEQ multiplex PCR; TCRdb's copy keeps in-frame clones and lacks some. The table shows 25,000 to 35,000 clones, with 90% to 95% occurring only once. This chain connects TRBV11-3 to TRBJ2-2; tentative D call: TRBD1 (6 bases). This specimen was unsorted PBMCs, taken more than 6 years after starting antiretroviral therapy. The TCR originated in a man aged 25 to 45 with HIV. Here the CDR3 DNA reads TGTGCCAGCAGTCGGACAGACTTGAACACCGGGGAGCTGTTTTTT. It yields the protein CASSRTDLNTGELFF.